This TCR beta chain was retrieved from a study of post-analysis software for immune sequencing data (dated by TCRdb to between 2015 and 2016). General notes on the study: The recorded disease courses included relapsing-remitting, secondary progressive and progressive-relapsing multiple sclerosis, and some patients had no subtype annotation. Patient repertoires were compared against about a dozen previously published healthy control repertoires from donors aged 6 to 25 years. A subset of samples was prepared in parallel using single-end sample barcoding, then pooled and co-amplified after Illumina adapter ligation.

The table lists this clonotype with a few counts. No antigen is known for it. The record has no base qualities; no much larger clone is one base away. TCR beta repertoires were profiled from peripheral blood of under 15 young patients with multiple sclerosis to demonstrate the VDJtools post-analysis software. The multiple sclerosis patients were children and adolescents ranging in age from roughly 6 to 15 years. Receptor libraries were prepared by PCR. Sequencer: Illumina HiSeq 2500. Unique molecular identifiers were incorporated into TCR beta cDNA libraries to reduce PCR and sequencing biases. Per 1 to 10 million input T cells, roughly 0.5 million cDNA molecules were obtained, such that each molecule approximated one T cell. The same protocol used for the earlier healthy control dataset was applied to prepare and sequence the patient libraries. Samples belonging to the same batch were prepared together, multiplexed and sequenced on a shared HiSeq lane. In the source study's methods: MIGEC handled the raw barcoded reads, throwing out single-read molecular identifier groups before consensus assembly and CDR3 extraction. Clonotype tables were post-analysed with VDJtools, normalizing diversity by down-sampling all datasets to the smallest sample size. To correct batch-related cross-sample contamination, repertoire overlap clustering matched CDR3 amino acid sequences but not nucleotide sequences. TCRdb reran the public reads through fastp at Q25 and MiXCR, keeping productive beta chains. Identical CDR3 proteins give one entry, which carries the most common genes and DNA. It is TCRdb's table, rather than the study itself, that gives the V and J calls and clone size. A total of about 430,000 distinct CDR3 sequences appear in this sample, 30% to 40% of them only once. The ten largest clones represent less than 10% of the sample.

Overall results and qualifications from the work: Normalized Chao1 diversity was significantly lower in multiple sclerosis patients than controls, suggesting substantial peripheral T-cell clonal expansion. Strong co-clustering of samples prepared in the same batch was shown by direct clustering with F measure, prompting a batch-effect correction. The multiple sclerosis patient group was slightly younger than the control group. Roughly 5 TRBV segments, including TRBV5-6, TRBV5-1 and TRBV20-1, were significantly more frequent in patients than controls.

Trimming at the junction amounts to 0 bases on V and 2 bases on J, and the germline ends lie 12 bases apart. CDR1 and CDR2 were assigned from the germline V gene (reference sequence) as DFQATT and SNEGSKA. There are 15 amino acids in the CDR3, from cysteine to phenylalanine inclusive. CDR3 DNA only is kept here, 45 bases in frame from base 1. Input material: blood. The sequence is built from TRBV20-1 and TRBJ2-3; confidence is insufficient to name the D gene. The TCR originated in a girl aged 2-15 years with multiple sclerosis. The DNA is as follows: TGCAGTGCTAGAGAGGCCGGAGCATTCACAGATACGCAGTATTTT. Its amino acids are CSAREAGAFTDTQYF.